The clone carrying this TCR beta chain has only a few counts. TCRdb independently ran MiXCR on the 5' RACE reads; one entry per CDR3 protein. The sample records approximately 40,000 distinct CDR3 sequences, approximately 19% being singletons. The CDR3 covers 14 residues. Germline assignment: CDR1 MNHNY and CDR2 SVGAGI (reference sequence). J was trimmed by 1 base and V by 7 bases; bases with no gene match: 4. This sequence joins TRBV6-6 and TRBJ2-5; 9 bases line up with TRBD2. The TCR originated in a female donor with breast cancer. Material for sequencing was naive CD4+ T cells sorted from a lymph node. Regarding subset: naive CD4+ T cells, CD4+CD45RA+CD25-. The CDR3 is CASTPSGIQETQYF. The CDR3, as DNA: TGTGCCAGCACCCCTAGCGGGATCCAAGAGACCCAGTACTTC.